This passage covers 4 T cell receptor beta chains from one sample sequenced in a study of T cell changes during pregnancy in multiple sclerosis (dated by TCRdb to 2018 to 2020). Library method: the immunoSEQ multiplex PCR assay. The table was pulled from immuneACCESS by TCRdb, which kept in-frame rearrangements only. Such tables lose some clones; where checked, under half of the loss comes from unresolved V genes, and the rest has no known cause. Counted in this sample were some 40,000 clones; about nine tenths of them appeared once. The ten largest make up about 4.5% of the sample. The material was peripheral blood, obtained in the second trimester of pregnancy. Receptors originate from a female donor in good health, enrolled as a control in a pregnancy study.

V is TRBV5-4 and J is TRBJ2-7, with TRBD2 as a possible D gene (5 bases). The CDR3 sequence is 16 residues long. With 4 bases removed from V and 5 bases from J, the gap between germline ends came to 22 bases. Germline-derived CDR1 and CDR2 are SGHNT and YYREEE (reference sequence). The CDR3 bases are TGTGCCAGCAGCCCCCCACGGCCAGCGGCGGTTCACGAGCAGTACTTC. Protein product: CASSPPRPAAVHEQYF.

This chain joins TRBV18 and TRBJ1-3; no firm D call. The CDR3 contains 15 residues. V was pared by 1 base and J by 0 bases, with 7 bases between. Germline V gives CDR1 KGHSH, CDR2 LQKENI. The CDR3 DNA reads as TGTGCCAGCTCACCACGCACAGCCTCTGGAAACACCATATATTTT. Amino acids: CASSPRTASGNTIYF.

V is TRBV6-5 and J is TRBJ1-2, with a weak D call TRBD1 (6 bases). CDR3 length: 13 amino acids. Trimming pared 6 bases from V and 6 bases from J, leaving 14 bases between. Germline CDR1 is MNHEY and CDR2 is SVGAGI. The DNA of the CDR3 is TGTGCCAGCAGCCCCGGACAGCTAAATGGCTACACCTTC. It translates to CASSPGQLNGYTF.

The CDR3 protein is CASRIGVRGNSPLHF. As DNA, the CDR3 is TGTGCCAGCAGGATAGGAGTCAGGGGTAATTCACCCCTCCACTTT. The V gene is TRBV28, the J gene TRBJ1-6; D perhaps matches TRBD1 (6 bases). CDR1 and CDR2 (germline): MDHEN, SYDVKM. V dropped 6 bases and J dropped 6 bases, with 15 bases sitting between them. The CDR3 is 15 residues long.